This T cell receptor beta chain derives from a study of blood T cell repertoires in COVID-19. Looking at the study overall: The study drew acute and convalescent COVID-19 samples from the United States, Italy and Spain. Sources were T cells, B-cell-depleted T cells, or PBMCs; the material itself was cDNA or gDNA.

Original handling: Counts of nucleated cells, estimated from reference gene primer amplification, were obtained. This table comes from immunoSEQ multiplex PCR, and its TCRdb copy is limited to in-frame clones, with some not included. The V and J calls and clone size come from that table; D and trimming were worked out from the DNA. The sample carries 95,000 to 120,000 clones, approximately 90% recorded once. The clonotype was recovered from a woman in her forties or fifties with acute or convalescent COVID-19. Source material: peripheral blood.

The CDR3 reads CASKAGVNTEAFF. CDR3 nucleotides: TGTGCCAGCAAGGCAGGGGTGAACACTGAAGCTTTCTTT. The chain carries TRBV6-5 and TRBJ1-1; D perhaps matches TRBD1 (6 bases). Deletions cut 7 bases from V and 0 bases from J, with 9 bases between. This CDR3 region has 13 residues. From germline, CDR1 is MNHEY and CDR2 SVGAGI.